This T cell receptor beta chain was recovered during a study of blood T cell repertoires in COVID-19. Study in general: The cDNA or gDNA used as material had been derived from T cells, B-cell-depleted T cells, or PBMCs.

The protocol was immunoSEQ multiplex PCR, while the TCRdb copy is restricted to in-frame clones and leaves out a portion. Of a few hundred thousand clones in the sample, more than 70% were seen once. CDR1 is SGDLS and CDR2 is YYNGEE in the germline V gene. V shed 0 bases and J shed 5 bases, with 5 bases lying between them. The CDR3 runs to 13 residues. Cohorts were based on clinical histories the participants reported. This TCR came from a woman aged 18 to 35 who had recovered from COVID-19. The specimen was PBMCs or T cells enriched from blood (not recorded which). The chain couples TRBV9 to TRBJ2-2; D call uncertain. Written as DNA, the CDR3 is TGTGCCAGCAGCGTAGAGCATACCGGGGAGCTGTTTTTT. Protein: CASSVEHTGELFF. The variable domain in full, with the rest retrieved from reference TRBV9 and TRBJ2-2, is DSGVTQTPKHLITATGQRVTLRCSPRSGDLSVYWYQQSLDQGLQFLIQYYNGEERAKGNILERFSAQQFPDLHSELNLSSLELGDSALYFCASSVEHTGELFFGEGSRLTVL.